This is a list of T cell receptor beta chains from one sample in a study of blood T cell repertoires in COVID-19. Profiling relied on immunoSEQ multiplex PCR, and the TCRdb table lists in-frame clones only, not all of them. The table lists about 220,000 clones, around 84% of them singletons. The sequencing input was peripheral blood. The receptors here all came from a man aged 25 to 40 with active or convalescent COVID-19. CDR3s include the opening cysteine and the closing phenylalanine or tryptophan. Size tells how often a clone was seen (once, few, many) or the class of an expanded clone, and some rows leave it out.

j_call: TRBJ1-5; v_call: TRBV6-5; clone_size: -; cdr3_aa: CASSQGLPRNQPQHF
j_call: TRBJ1-1; v_call: TRBV7-2; clone_size: -; cdr3_aa: CASSSRQGLAEAFF
j_call: TRBJ1-3; v_call: TRBV7-6; clone_size: -; cdr3_aa: CASSPRDSGNTIYF
j_call: TRBJ2-1; v_call: TRBV14; clone_size: -; cdr3_aa: CASSPWTTTSLSNNEQFF
j_call: TRBJ2-3; v_call: TRBV12-2; clone_size: -; cdr3_aa: CAAYSASTDTQYF
j_call: TRBJ1-1; v_call: TRBV11-2; clone_size: -; cdr3_aa: CASSSLRGNTEAFF
j_call: TRBJ2-2; v_call: TRBV9; clone_size: -; cdr3_aa: CASSVRQGETGELFF
j_call: TRBJ1-4; v_call: TRBV30; clone_size: few; cdr3_aa: CAWSVEGAGEKLFF
j_call: TRBJ1-5; v_call: TRBV19; clone_size: -; cdr3_aa: CASKGVNQPQHF
j_call: TRBJ1-6; v_call: TRBV11-2; clone_size: -; cdr3_aa: CASSLQGAHNSPLHF
j_call: TRBJ1-1; v_call: TRBV4-3; clone_size: -; cdr3_aa: CASSVAGTNTEAFF
j_call: TRBJ2-1; v_call: TRBV11-2; clone_size: -; cdr3_aa: CASSLQAGGTYNEQFF
j_call: TRBJ1-2; v_call: TRBV28; clone_size: -; cdr3_aa: CASSIGLNRGHYGYTF
j_call: TRBJ1-4; v_call: TRBV10-3; clone_size: -; cdr3_aa: CAISESAGQAELFF
j_call: TRBJ1-2; v_call: TRBV6-2/TRBV6-3; clone_size: -; cdr3_aa: CASSYGRGVDGYTF
j_call: TRBJ2-5; v_call: TRBV7-2; clone_size: -; cdr3_aa: CASSFDRGRETQYF
j_call: TRBJ1-5; v_call: TRBV25-1; clone_size: -; cdr3_aa: CASSESRYSNQPQHF
j_call: TRBJ1-4; v_call: TRBV28; clone_size: -; cdr3_aa: CATTGVGEKLFF
j_call: TRBJ1-1; v_call: TRBV27; clone_size: -; cdr3_aa: CASSLFGTGAGAYTEAFF
j_call: TRBJ2-3; v_call: TRBV9; clone_size: -; cdr3_aa: CASSATSGSPTDTQYF
j_call: TRBJ1-5; v_call: TRBV7-8; clone_size: -; cdr3_aa: CASSSTGPIENQPQHF
j_call: TRBJ2-3; v_call: TRBV7-8; clone_size: few; cdr3_aa: CASSVRGGPIRTDTQYF
j_call: TRBJ2-7; v_call: TRBV6-2/TRBV6-3; clone_size: -; cdr3_aa: CASSFPPGLAGGEQYF
j_call: TRBJ2-7; v_call: TRBV30; clone_size: -; cdr3_aa: CAWSRTSGYEQYF
j_call: TRBJ2-1; v_call: TRBV7-9; clone_size: -; cdr3_aa: CASSSSPRTGISYNEQFF
j_call: TRBJ2-7; v_call: TRBV11-3; clone_size: once; cdr3_aa: CASSSSNYEQYF
j_call: TRBJ2-1; v_call: TRBV24-1; clone_size: -; cdr3_aa: CATSDAKSSYNEQFF
j_call: TRBJ1-4; v_call: TRBV12-3/TRBV12-4; clone_size: -; cdr3_aa: CASSFRELEKLFF
j_call: TRBJ1-3; v_call: TRBV5-1; clone_size: -; cdr3_aa: CASSAQGSGNTIYF
j_call: TRBJ2-5; v_call: TRBV9; clone_size: -; cdr3_aa: CASSPSGRQETQYF
j_call: TRBJ2-2; v_call: TRBV24-1; clone_size: few; cdr3_aa: CATSDFEPGELFF
j_call: TRBJ2-1; v_call: TRBV7-2; clone_size: -; cdr3_aa: CASSLSQVRTEQFF
j_call: TRBJ2-7; v_call: TRBV9; clone_size: -; cdr3_aa: CASSVSSASLEQYF
j_call: TRBJ2-2; v_call: TRBV19; clone_size: -; cdr3_aa: CASSIRAGAGELFF
j_call: TRBJ2-3; v_call: TRBV9; clone_size: -; cdr3_aa: CASSVVPTDTQYF
j_call: TRBJ2-1; v_call: TRBV9; clone_size: -; cdr3_aa: CASGGRGRDEQFF
j_call: TRBJ2-7; v_call: TRBV27; clone_size: -; cdr3_aa: CASDRGRYEQYF
j_call: TRBJ1-4; v_call: TRBV27; clone_size: -; cdr3_aa: CASSLLSPSTNEKLFF
j_call: TRBJ2-7; v_call: TRBV7-9; clone_size: -; cdr3_aa: CASSSSSGGPYEQYF
j_call: TRBJ1-2; v_call: TRBV13; clone_size: -; cdr3_aa: CASSLRDRSLGYTF
j_call: TRBJ2-2; v_call: TRBV24-1; clone_size: -; cdr3_aa: CATSGFATSGTGELFF
j_call: TRBJ1-6; v_call: TRBV6-5; clone_size: -; cdr3_aa: CASSYSQGYNSPLHF
j_call: TRBJ2-7; v_call: TRBV29-1; clone_size: -; cdr3_aa: CSVRQGGAYEQYF
j_call: TRBJ1-5; v_call: TRBV18; clone_size: -; cdr3_aa: CASSPMEGANQPQHF
j_call: TRBJ2-3; v_call: TRBV28; clone_size: -; cdr3_aa: CASSLQDSPRQYF
j_call: TRBJ1-5; v_call: TRBV30; clone_size: -; cdr3_aa: CACRQGGGNQPQHF
j_call: TRBJ1-4; v_call: TRBV28; clone_size: -; cdr3_aa: CASSLGQGTLFGEKLFF
j_call: TRBJ1-2; v_call: TRBV7-8; clone_size: -; cdr3_aa: CASSATGTASNYGYTF
j_call: TRBJ2-5; v_call: TRBV3-1/TRBV3-2; clone_size: few; cdr3_aa: CASSRSHTAGVETQYF
j_call: TRBJ1-1; v_call: TRBV12-3/TRBV12-4; clone_size: -; cdr3_aa: CASSRRVGTEAFF
j_call: TRBJ2-2; v_call: TRBV3-1/TRBV3-2; clone_size: -; cdr3_aa: CASSLYTGELFF
j_call: TRBJ2-1; v_call: TRBV7-3; clone_size: -; cdr3_aa: CASSLTGGGGSYNEQFF
j_call: TRBJ1-3; v_call: TRBV19; clone_size: -; cdr3_aa: CASSITEGNTIYF
j_call: TRBJ2-1; v_call: TRBV10-3; clone_size: -; cdr3_aa: CAISELPQFNEQFF